The 11 T cell receptor beta chains reported below all come from one sample, sequenced in a study of T-cell reconstitution after alpha-beta-depleted transplantation in children. Library preparation (for TCRbeta) was performed with unique molecular identifiers. TCRdb redid the calling of the PCR reads with MiXCR, one entry per CDR3 protein. The sample includes about 400,000 distinct CDR3 sequences, just over 20% of them seen just once. The sample was PBMCs from the stem cell graft donor, taken from the stem cell graft. The receptors come from a human donor who donated a stem cell graft to a child with acute myeloid leukemia.

This clonotype was seen only a few times. The genes are TRBV5-1 and TRBJ2-6; D remains ambiguous. The V end lost 4 bases, the J end lost 0 bases, and 11 bases lay between the germline ends. The CDR3 runs to 16 residues. The germline V gene encodes CDR1 SGHRS and CDR2 YFSETQ. The CDR3 bases are TGCGCCAGCAGCCCGGAGACGAGCTCTGGGGCCAACGTCCTGACTTTC. Amino acid sequence: CASSPETSSGANVLTF.

At least ten counts were recorded for this clonotype. The chain links TRBV6-5 to TRBJ2-7, with 10 bases that match TRBD1. After removal of 2 bases from V and 5 bases from J, the junction contained 3 bases not matched to a gene. CDR3 length: 14 amino acids. Germline loops: CDR1 MNHEY, CDR2 SVGAGI. The CDR3 DNA sequence: TGTGCCAGCAGTTACGACAGGGGGCTCGACGAGCAGTACTTC. Amino acids: CASSYDRGLDEQYF.

This clonotype has only one observation. J is TRBJ2-1 and V is TRBV5-1, with 9 positions matching TRBD2. Germline V gene data show CDR1 as SGHRS and CDR2 as YFSETQ. The CDR3 totals 15 residues. V gave up 0 bases and J gave up 5 bases; unmatched junction bases: 3. This CDR3 reads CASSLASGIDNEQFF. CDR3 nucleotides: TGCGCCAGCAGCTTGGCTAGCGGGATCGACAATGAGCAGTTCTTC. Full variable domain (missing parts from reference TRBV5-1 and TRBJ2-1): KAGVTQTPRYLIKTRGQQVTLSCSPISGHRSVSWYQQTPGQGLQFLFEYFSETQRNKGNFPGRFSGRQFSNSRSEMNVSTLELGDSALYLCASSLASGIDNEQFFGPGTRLTVL.

There are many counts of this clonotype. The rearrangement uses TRBV6-2 or TRBV6-3 and TRBJ1-5; possible D gene TRBD1, 6 bases. This CDR3 is 14 amino acids long. Germline CDR1 MNHEY, CDR2 SVGEGT. V lost 7 bases to trimming and J lost 4 bases, with 14 bases between them. In DNA, the CDR3 is TGTGCCAGCAAGGAGTCAGGGGATAATCAGCCCCAGCATTTT. Its translation: CASKESGDNQPQHF.

Here the CDR3 DNA reads TGCGCCAGCAGCCCAGGAGGCCAGGGAACCCGTTCAGGCGGCTACACCTTC. It codes for CASSPGGQGTRSGGYTF. This chain joins TRBV5-1 and TRBJ1-2; the D gene is possibly TRBD1 (5 bases). The V end was cut by 4 bases, the J end by 8 bases, with 27 bases between. CDR3 length: 17 residues. The germline gives CDR1 SGHRS, CDR2 YFSETQ.

Ten or more counts support this clonotype. V and J are TRBV7-2 and TRBJ2-7; D unclear. CDR3 length: 15 residues. Trimming removed 5 bases at V and 0 bases at J, with 14 bases between. Per the germline V gene, CDR1 is SGHTA and CDR2 is FQGNSA. The DNA for the CDR3 is TGTGCCAGCAGCCCTACCTTGACTGCCTCCTACGAGCAGTACTTC. Encoded protein: CASSPTLTASYEQYF. Full variable domain (missing parts from reference TRBV7-2 and TRBJ2-7): GAGVSQSPSNKVTEKGKDVELRCDPISGHTALYWYRQSLGQGLEFLIYFQGNSAPDKSGLPSDRFSAERTGGSVSTLTIQRTQQEDSAVYLCASSPTLTASYEQYFGPGTRLTVT.

The rearrangement uses TRBV12-3 or TRBV12-4 and TRBJ2-5; 7 positions agree with TRBD1. CDR3 size: 14 residues. V shed 3 bases and J 2 bases; nucleotides not matched to a gene: 3. The CDR3 region is CASSLGQLQETQYF. DNA of the CDR3: TGTGCCAGCAGTTTGGGACAGCTACAAGAGACCCAGTACTTC.

In its sample, this clonotype was seen many times. This chain links TRBV29-1 with TRBJ2-3; 12 nucleotides line up with TRBD2. The trim removed 1 base at V and 4 bases at J, leaving 3 bases unmatched. The CDR3 is 15 amino acids. Germline CDR1 reads SQVTM; CDR2 reads ANQGSEA. This CDR3 reads CSVEASGRGPDTQYF. CDR3 in DNA: TGCAGCGTTGAAGCTAGCGGGAGGGGTCCAGATACGCAGTATTTT.

This clonotype came up many times. The chain carries TRBV20-1 and TRBJ2-7; TRBD2 agrees at 10 bases. V shed 5 bases, J shed 5 bases, and the junction held 9 bases outside the gene matches. CDR1 and CDR2 (germline): DFQATT, SNEGSKA (reference sequence). The CDR3 totals 14 residues. CDR3 nucleotides: TGCAGTGCTCGCCCTAGCGGGAGAGTCAACGAGCAGTACTTC. Translating gives CSARPSGRVNEQYF.

This clonotype was counted at least ten times. The chain has TRBV12-3 or TRBV12-4 and TRBJ2-1; possible D gene TRBD1, 6 bases. V lost 5 bases and J lost 9, with 17 bases in between. CDR3 size: 14 residues. This CDR3 reads CASSPKGHRGEQFF. The CDR3 DNA reads as TGTGCCAGCAGTCCTAAGGGACATCGGGGTGAGCAGTTCTTC.

This clonotype was seen a few times. This chain connects TRBV6-1 to TRBJ1-1; no definite D call. Trimming left V 6 bases short and J 0 bases short, with 14 bases between. The CDR3 is made up of 15 amino acids. The germline V gene has CDR1 MNHNS and CDR2 SASEGT. For the CDR3, the DNA is TGTGCCAGCAGCTTCAGCTATAGCATGAACACTGAAGCTTTCTTT. Translating it yields CASSFSYSMNTEAFF.